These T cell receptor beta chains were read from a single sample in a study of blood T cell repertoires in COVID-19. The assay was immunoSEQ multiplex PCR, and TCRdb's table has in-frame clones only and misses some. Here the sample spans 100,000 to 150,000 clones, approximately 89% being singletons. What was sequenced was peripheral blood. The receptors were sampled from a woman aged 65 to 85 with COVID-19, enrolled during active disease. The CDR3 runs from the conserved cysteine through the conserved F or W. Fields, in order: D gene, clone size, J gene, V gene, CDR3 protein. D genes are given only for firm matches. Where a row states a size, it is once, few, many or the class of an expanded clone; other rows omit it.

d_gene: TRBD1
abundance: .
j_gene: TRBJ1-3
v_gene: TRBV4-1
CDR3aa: CASSQAGQAVPGNTIYF

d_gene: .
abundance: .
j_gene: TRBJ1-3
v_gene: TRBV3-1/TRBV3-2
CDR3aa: CASSQVLNSGNTIYF

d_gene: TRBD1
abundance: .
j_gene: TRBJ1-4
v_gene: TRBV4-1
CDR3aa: CASSQDRQGAAKLFF

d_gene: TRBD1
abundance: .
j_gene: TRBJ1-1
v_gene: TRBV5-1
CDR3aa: CASNTGGADEAFF

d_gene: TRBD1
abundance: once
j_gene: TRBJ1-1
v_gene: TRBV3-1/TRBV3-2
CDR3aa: CASSHMDRATEAFF

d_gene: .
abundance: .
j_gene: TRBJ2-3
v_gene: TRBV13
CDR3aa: CASSKLGKTGFFTDTQYF

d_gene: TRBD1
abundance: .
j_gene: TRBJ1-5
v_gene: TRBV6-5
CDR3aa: CASSSRDRGHHF

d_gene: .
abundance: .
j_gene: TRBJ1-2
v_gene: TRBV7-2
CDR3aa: CASVDRLTTTNYGYTF

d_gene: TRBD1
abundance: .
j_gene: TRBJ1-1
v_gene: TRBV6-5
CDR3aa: CASSYTTGANTEAFF

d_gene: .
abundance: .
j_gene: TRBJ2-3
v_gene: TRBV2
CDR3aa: CASSENQGDTQYF

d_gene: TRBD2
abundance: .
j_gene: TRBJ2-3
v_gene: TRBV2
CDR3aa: CASSEAPPPSGGGTDTQYF

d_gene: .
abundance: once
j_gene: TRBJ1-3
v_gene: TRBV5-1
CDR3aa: CASSLGRSSGNTIYF

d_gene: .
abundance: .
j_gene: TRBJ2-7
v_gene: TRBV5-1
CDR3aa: CASSSAGTRTYEQYF

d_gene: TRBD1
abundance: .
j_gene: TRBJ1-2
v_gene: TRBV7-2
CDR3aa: CASSKDRGGGYTF

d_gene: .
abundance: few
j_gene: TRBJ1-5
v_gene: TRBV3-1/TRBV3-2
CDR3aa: CASSQDRNQPQHF

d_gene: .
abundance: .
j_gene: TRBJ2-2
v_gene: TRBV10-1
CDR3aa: CASSESSSFTGELFF

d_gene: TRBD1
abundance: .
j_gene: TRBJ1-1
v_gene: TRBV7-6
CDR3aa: CASSLDSSGGTEAFF

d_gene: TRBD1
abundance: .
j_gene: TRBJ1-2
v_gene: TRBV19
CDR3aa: CASSVGQGSPSYGYTF

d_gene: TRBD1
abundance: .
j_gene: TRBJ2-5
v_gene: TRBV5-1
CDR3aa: CASIGLRGPQETQYF

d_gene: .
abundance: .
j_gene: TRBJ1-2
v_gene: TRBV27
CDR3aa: CASSPGTAHGYTF

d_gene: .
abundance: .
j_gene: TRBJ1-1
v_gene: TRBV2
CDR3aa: CASSVENVGFDTEAFF

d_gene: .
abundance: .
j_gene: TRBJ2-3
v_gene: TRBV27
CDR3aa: CASSSTGWGTDTQYF

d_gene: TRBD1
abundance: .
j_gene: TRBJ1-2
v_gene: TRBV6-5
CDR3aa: CASGYRGRFYGYTF

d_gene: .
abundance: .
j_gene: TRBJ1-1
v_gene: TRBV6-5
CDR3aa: CASSSRSTGNTEAFF

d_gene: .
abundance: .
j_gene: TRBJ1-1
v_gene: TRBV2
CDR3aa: CASGPRREGAFF

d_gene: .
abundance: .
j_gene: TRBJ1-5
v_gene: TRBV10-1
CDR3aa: CASSDRGNQPQHF

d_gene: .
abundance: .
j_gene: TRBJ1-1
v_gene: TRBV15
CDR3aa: CATSSRRMNTEAFF

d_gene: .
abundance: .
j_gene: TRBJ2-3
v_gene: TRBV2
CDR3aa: CAARGSSTDTQYF

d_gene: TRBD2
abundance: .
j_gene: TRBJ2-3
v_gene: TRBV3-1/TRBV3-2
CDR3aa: CASSSQAGSSTDTQYF

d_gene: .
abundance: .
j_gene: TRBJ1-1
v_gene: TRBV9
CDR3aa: CASSVQGGGTEAFF

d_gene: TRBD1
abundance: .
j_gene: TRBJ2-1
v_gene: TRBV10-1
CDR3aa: CASSLGQGALAEQFF

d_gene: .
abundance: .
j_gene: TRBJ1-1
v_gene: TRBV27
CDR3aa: CASSILQGLPTEAFF

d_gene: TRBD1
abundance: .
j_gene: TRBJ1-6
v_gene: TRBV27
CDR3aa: CASRRPGQGALGNSPLHF

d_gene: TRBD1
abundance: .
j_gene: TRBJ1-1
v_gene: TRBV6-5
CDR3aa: CASSYSKTGVAEAFF

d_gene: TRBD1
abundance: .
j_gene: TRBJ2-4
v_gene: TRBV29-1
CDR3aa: CSVEPTGENIQYF

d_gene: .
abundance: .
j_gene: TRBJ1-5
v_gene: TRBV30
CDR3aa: CAWSVPRQPQHF

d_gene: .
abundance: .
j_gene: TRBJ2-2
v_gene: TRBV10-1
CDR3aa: CASGGVNTGELFF

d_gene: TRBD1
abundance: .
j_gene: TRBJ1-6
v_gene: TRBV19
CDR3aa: CASSILGGNSPLHF

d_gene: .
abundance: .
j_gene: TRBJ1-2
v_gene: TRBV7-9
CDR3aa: CASSPHQVMGHGYTF

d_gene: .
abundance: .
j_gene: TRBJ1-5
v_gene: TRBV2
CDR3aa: CASSGGTAGHF

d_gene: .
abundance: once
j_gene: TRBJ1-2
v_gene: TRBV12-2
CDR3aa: CASRLEGTGGEEGYGYTF

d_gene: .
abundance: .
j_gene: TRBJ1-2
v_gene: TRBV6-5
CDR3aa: CASKWAREAYGYTF

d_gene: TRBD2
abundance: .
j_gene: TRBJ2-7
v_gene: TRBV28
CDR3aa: CASSLKRGLEQYF

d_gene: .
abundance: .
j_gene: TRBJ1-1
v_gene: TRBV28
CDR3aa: CASSLDNTQEAFF

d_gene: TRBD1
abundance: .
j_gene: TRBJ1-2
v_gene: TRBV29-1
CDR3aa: CSAETDRGYGYTF

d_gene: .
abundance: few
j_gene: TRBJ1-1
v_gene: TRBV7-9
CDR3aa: CASSLVVATVEAFF

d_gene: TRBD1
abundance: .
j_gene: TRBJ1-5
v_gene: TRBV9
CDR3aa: CASSPRQGLGQPQHF

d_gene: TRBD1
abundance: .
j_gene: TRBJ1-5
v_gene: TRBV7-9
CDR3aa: CASSLGTVNQPQHF

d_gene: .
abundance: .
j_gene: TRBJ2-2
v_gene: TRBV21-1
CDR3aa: CASNRRGVGTGELFF

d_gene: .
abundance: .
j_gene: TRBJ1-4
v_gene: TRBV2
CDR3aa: CASSEGFRAPMGEKLFF